What follows are 10 T cell receptor beta chains derived from one specimen sequenced in a study of shared clonotypes between healthy human individuals. The assay was immunoSEQ multiplex PCR, and TCRdb's table has in-frame clones only and misses some. The sample holds some 1.5 million clones; more than 95% are singletons and the top ten take 1% to 1.5%. Sequenced: naive CD4+ T cells sorted from blood. Subset in this sample: CD45RA+ positively selected. The source is a man between 25 and 39 years old in good health.

The chain links TRBV10-3 to TRBJ2-7; D possibly corresponds to TRBD2 (6 bases). Trimming removed 4 bases from V and 3 bases from J, with 13 bases in between. The CDR3 consists of 14 residues. Germline lookup yields CDR1 ENHRY and CDR2 SYGVKD. CDR3 DNA sequence: TGTGCCATCAGTGGCCGGGAGAAAGACTACGAGCAGTACTTC. Protein: CAISGREKDYEQYF.

The chain carries TRBV29-1 and TRBJ1-2; 7 positions agree with TRBD1. Germline V gives CDR1 SQVTM, CDR2 ANQGSEA. Unmatched junction bases numbered 12, after V lost 1 base and J lost 4 bases. This CDR3 region has 16 residues. Here the CDR3 reads CSVEGRDRDFGYGYTF. CDR3 nucleotide sequence: TGCAGCGTTGAAGGCCGGGACAGAGATTTTGGCTATGGCTACACCTTC.

The V gene is TRBV7-9, the J gene TRBJ1-1, with D unresolved. Trimming shortened V by 6 bases and J by 7 bases, and 18 bases separated the two germline ends. The CDR3 sequence is 14 residues long. The V gene's germline CDR1 is SEHNR and CDR2 FQNEAQ (reference sequence). The CDR3 reads CASSLAGRRNEAFF. The CDR3, as DNA: TGTGCCAGCAGTCTAGCAGGCCGGAGAAATGAAGCTTTCTTT. The whole variable domain, remainder taken from reference TRBV7-9 and TRBJ1-1, is DTGVSQNPRHKITKRGQNVTFRCDPISEHNRLYWYRQTLGQGPEFLTYFQNEAQLEKSRLLSDRFSAERPKGSFSTLEIQRTEQGDSAMYLCASSLAGRRNEAFFGQGTRLTVV.

In the case of this clone: The sample contains more than one DNA sequence encoding this CDR3. This sequence joins TRBV14 and TRBJ2-7; 7 bases match TRBD2. Germline CDR1 reads SGHDN; CDR2 reads FVKESK. The V gene end was trimmed by 6 bases and the J gene end by 4 bases; junction bases not matched to a gene: 6. This CDR3 is 13 amino acids long. Here the CDR3 DNA reads TGTGCCAGCAGTCGCGGGAGTCGGTACGAGCAGTACTTC. Residues: CASSRGSRYEQYF.

As for this clone: This sample also contains other DNA sequences that code for the same CDR3. This chain connects TRBV2 to TRBJ2-7, with 8 nucleotides matching TRBD1. CDR1 SNHLY and CDR2 FYNNEI come from the germline V gene. V lost 6 bases to trimming and J lost 5 bases; unmatched junction nucleotides: 3. The CDR3 has 12 amino acids. The CDR3 loop reads CASRDRVDEQYF. The CDR3 DNA is TGTGCCAGCAGGGACAGGGTCGACGAGCAGTACTTC.

This chain connects TRBV5-1 to TRBJ1-1, with no clear D. The germline gives CDR1 SGHRS, CDR2 YFSETQ. V was trimmed by 1 base and J by 1 base, leaving 14 bases between them. The CDR3 extends over 16 amino acids. For the CDR3, the DNA is TGCGCCAGCAGCTTGCGCAGCCTGGCGGCGAACACTGAAGCTTTCTTT. Protein product: CASSLRSLAANTEAFF.

CDR3 in DNA: TGTGCCAGCTCAGAACGACTGGGTAATGAAAAACTGTTTTTT. It specifies CASSERLGNEKLFF. V gene TRBV18 combines with J gene TRBJ1-4; no clear D gene. The CDR3 spans 14 residues. V was cut by 5 bases and J by 4 bases, with 11 bases left in between. Germline CDR1 KGHSH, CDR2 LQKENI.

V is TRBV5-5 and J is TRBJ2-5, with D perhaps TRBD1 (5 bases). The germline CDR1 and CDR2 sequences are SGHKS and YYEKEE (reference sequence). V lost 4 bases and J lost 4, with 11 bases in between. The CDR3 is made up of 13 amino acids. CDR3: CASSPPGSETQYF. The CDR3 bases are TGTGCCAGCAGCCCGCCAGGGTCAGAGACCCAGTACTTC.

This chain joins TRBV6-5 and TRBJ1-3; TRBD1 might be the D (5 bases). V was shortened by 0 bases and J by 2 bases, with 8 bases between the two germline ends. Germline CDR1 is MNHEY and CDR2 is SVGAGI. This CDR3 region has 15 residues. Written as DNA, the CDR3 is TGTGCCAGCAGTTACTCGGTCAGGGCTGGAAACACCATATATTTT. It yields the protein CASSYSVRAGNTIYF.

This rearrangement joins TRBV18 to TRBJ1-2, with 8 bases matching TRBD1. Germline V gene sequence: CDR1 KGHSH, CDR2 LQKENI. The CDR3 has 14 amino acids. The trim removed 3 bases at V and 3 bases at J, leaving 3 bases unmatched. CDR3 amino acids: CASSPSTGDYGYTF. CDR3 bases: TGTGCCAGCTCACCCTCGACAGGGGACTATGGCTACACCTTC.